This T cell receptor beta chain was captured by sequencing in a study of graft-versus-host responses after intestinal transplantation. Clones were sequenced by immunoSEQ multiplex PCR, and TCRdb holds only the in-frame ones, with some missing. The sample holds about 23,000 clones, roughly nine tenths seen once. Sequenced material: PBMCs, taken just over 38 days after intestinal transplant. The receptor comes from a human patient who received an intestinal transplant, so some T cells may come from the graft donor.

CDR3 DNA sequence: TGTGCCAGCAGCACCCGGACAGGGGACACAGACTCCCCCAATCAGCCCCAGCATTTT. This gives the protein CASSTRTGDTDSPNQPQHF. The chain has TRBV21-1 and TRBJ1-5; the table's D call, TRBD1, has no DNA check behind it. TRBV21-1 is assigned pseudogene status. The CDR3 covers 19 residues.